The 16 T cell receptor beta chains below were found in one sample sequenced in a study of T cell repertoires in urothelial bladder cancer. The method was immunoSEQ multiplex PCR; TCRdb's version includes in-frame clones alone and lacks a portion of them. The data hold about 13,000 clones, with around two thirds observed a single time. What was sequenced was tumor-infiltrating cells from bladder cancer. The receptors shown here come from a human donor with urothelial carcinoma.

This chain uses TRBV6-1 with TRBJ2-2; the match to TRBD1 covers 7 bases. Germline-derived CDR1 and CDR2 are MNHNS and SASEGT. This CDR3 comprises 14 residues. V was pared by 5 bases and J by 3 bases, with 3 bases of the junction left unmatched. The CDR3: CASSKQGYTGELFF. DNA for the CDR3: TGTGCCAGCAGTAAACAGGGGTACACCGGGGAGCTGTTTTTT.

Notes on this clone: This sample includes further DNA sequences coding for the same CDR3. The rearrangement links TRBV6-5 to TRBJ1-1; D is undetermined. The CDR3 runs to 15 residues. Trimming left V 2 bases short and J 7 bases short, with 17 bases between. The V gene's germline CDR1 is MNHEY and CDR2 SVGAGI. DNA of the CDR3: TGTGCCAGCAGTTACACTGAAGGGTTTGGAGTTGAAGCTTTCTTT. Translated: CASSYTEGFGVEAFF.

The rearrangement uses TRBV7-6 and TRBJ2-7; D gene uncertain. V lost 6 bases to trimming and J lost 2 bases, with 11 bases between them. The CDR3 runs 13 residues. From germline, CDR1 is SGHVS and CDR2 FNYEAQ. In DNA, the CDR3 is TGTGCCAGCAGTTCGGACGGCGCCTACGAGCAGTACTTC. This codes for CASSSDGAYEQYF.

The rearrangement joins TRBV7-2 to TRBJ1-2, with D maybe TRBD1 (5 bases). CDR3 length: 13 amino acids. V shed 3 bases and J shed 14 bases, with 19 bases lying between them. Per the germline V gene, CDR1 is SGHTA and CDR2 is FQGNSA. The CDR3 loop is CASSFTQGLLKTF. The CDR3 DNA reads as TGTGCCAGCAGCTTTACCCAGGGCCTCCTCAAGACCTTC.

The CDR3 loop is CASSRGQRNTEAFF. The CDR3, as DNA: TGTGCCAGCAGCAGGGGACAGAGGAACACTGAAGCTTTCTTT. The gene calls are TRBV7-6 and TRBJ1-1; 7 bases are a match to TRBD1. CDR1 and CDR2 from the germline V gene are SGHVS and FNYEAQ. V shed 5 bases, J shed 1 base, and the junction held 4 bases outside the gene matches. The CDR3 runs to 14 residues.

In its sample, this clone was seen a few times. The chain's CDR3 is CASSPLDRAGSNGYTF. CDR3 sequence (DNA): TGTGCCAGCAGCCCTTTGGACAGGGCGGGTAGTAATGGCTACACCTTC. The rearrangement links TRBV9 to TRBJ1-2, with 8 bases that match TRBD1. This CDR3 has 16 amino acids. V was clipped by 4 bases and J by 6 bases; unmatched bases: 14. Germline V gives CDR1 SGDLS, CDR2 YYNGEE.

This chain uses TRBV18 with TRBJ1-3, with TRBD1 as a possible D gene (5 bases). There are 15 residues in the CDR3. The V end lost 6 bases, the J end lost 9 bases, and 21 bases lay between the germline ends. The germline CDR1 and CDR2 sequences are KGHSH and LQKENI. The CDR3 DNA reads as TGTGCCAGCTCGGGATTCCGGGACGCTTCGGTCACCATATATTTT. This translates into CASSGFRDASVTIYF.

J is TRBJ2-3 and V is TRBV11-1; 7 nucleotides line up with TRBD2. V was clipped by 6 bases and J by 2 bases; unmatched bases: 5. Germline V gene data show CDR1 as SGHAT and CDR2 as FQDESV (reference sequence). There are 14 residues in the CDR3. DNA for the CDR3: TGTGCCAGCAGACCTCTAGCGGTCACAGATACGCAGTATTTT. Translating gives CASRPLAVTDTQYF.

The chain links TRBV6-5 to TRBJ2-3, with D perhaps TRBD2 (6 bases). Germline CDR1 reads MNHEY; CDR2 reads SVGAGI. The CDR3 consists of 14 residues. V was cut by 0 bases and J by 7 bases, with 11 bases left in between. CDR3 nucleotide sequence: TGTGCCAGCAGTTACTCCCTAGCGAAAAATACGCAGTATTTT. The encoded protein is CASSYSLAKNTQYF.

This sequence joins TRBV10-3 and TRBJ2-3; weak D call: TRBD2 (6 bases). There are 13 residues in the CDR3. CDR1 is ENHRY and CDR2 is SYGVKD in the germline V gene. V shed 10 bases and J shed 6 bases, with 17 bases lying between them. As DNA, the CDR3 is TGTGCCACCTCCGGGACTGAGGGTGATACGCAGTATTTT. It specifies CATSGTEGDTQYF.

The genes are TRBV6-1 and TRBJ2-6; a weak D match, TRBD2 (6 bases). Germline V gene data show CDR1 as MNHNS and CDR2 as SASEGT. V lost 6 bases and J lost 0, with 9 bases in between. This CDR3 comprises 15 residues. CDR3 sequence (DNA): TGTGCCAGCAGATCCGGGGGCTCTGGGGCCAACGTCCTGACTTTC. Translating it yields CASRSGGSGANVLTF.

The chain is built from TRBV27 and TRBJ2-3; 7 bases are shared with TRBD1. V lost 0 bases to trimming and J lost 5 bases; unmatched junction nucleotides: 8. Germline lookup yields CDR1 MNHEY and CDR2 SMNVEV (reference sequence). The CDR3 is made up of 16 amino acids. DNA of the CDR3: TGTGCCAGCAGTTTATCACAGGGGTTTGCGATAGATACGCAGTATTTT. The encoded protein is CASSLSQGFAIDTQYF.

This clone was seen a handful of times. V gene TRBV7-9 combines with J gene TRBJ2-7, with D unclear. The CDR3 length is 12 residues. V lost 2 bases and J lost 3, with 5 bases in between. Germline loops: CDR1 SEHNR, CDR2 FQNEAQ (reference sequence). The CDR3 sequence is CASSLSVYEQYF. CDR3 sequence (DNA): TGTGCCAGCAGCTTAAGCGTCTACGAGCAGTACTTC.

The genes are TRBV19 and TRBJ1-3, with D maybe TRBD1 (5 bases). The CDR3 length is 15 residues. Germline CDR1 LNHDA, CDR2 SQIVND (reference sequence). Trimming removed 7 bases from V and 0 bases from J, with 13 bases in between. The CDR3 bases are TGTGCCAGTATGGAGGGGAGGCTCTCTGGAAACACCATATATTTT. This encodes CASMEGRLSGNTIYF.

The chain links TRBV30 to TRBJ2-7; perhaps TRBD2 as D (5 bases). The germline V gene has CDR1 GTSNPN and CDR2 SVGIG (reference sequence). V gave up 1 base and J gave up 2 bases, with 9 bases separating them. This CDR3 comprises 13 residues. The CDR3 DNA is TGTGCCTGGAGTGACCTCGGGGCCTACGAGCAGTACTTC. Protein sequence: CAWSDLGAYEQYF.

The chain couples TRBV9 to TRBJ2-5; D perhaps matches TRBD2 (6 bases). Germline assignment: CDR1 SGDLS and CDR2 YYNGEE. The CDR3 runs 16 residues. Trimming cost V 2 bases and J 3 bases, with 17 bases left between them. The CDR3 protein is CASSVSHLPGEETQYF. The CDR3 DNA reads TGTGCCAGCAGCGTCTCGCACCTTCCGGGGGAAGAGACCCAGTACTTC. Supplemented by reference TRBV9 and TRBJ2-5, the full variable domain reads DSGVTQTPKHLITATGQRVTLRCSPRSGDLSVYWYQQSLDQGLQFLIQYYNGEERAKGNILERFSAQQFPDLHSELNLSSLELGDSALYFCASSVSHLPGEETQYFGPGTRLLVL.